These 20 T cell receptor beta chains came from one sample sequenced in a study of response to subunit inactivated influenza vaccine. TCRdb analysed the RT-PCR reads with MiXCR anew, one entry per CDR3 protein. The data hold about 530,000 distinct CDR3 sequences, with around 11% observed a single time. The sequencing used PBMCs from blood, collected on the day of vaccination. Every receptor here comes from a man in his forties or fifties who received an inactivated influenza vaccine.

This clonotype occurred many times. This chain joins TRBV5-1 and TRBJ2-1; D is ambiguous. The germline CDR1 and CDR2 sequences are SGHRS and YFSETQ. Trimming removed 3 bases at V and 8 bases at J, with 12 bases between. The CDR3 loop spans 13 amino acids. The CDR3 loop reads CASSSSTGDEQFF. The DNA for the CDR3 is TGCGCCAGCAGCTCAAGTACGGGTGATGAGCAGTTCTTC.

The CDR3 coding sequence is TGTGCCAGCAGCTCCGGACTAGCGGGAGTCCTCCAAGAGACCCAGTACTTC. Its protein is CASSSGLAGVLQETQYF. J is TRBJ2-5 and V is TRBV13, with 13 bases lining up with TRBD2. V trimming: 4 bases; J trimming: 1 base; junction bases outside the gene matches: 6. The length of the CDR3 is 17 residues. The germline V gene has CDR1 PRHDT and CDR2 FYEKMQ (reference sequence).

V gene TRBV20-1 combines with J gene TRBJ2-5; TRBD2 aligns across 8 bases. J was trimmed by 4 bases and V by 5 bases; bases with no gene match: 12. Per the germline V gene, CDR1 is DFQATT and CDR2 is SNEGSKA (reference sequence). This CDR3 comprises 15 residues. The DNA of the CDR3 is TGCAGTGCTGGCGGGCTAGCGGGTGCCATAGAGACCCAGTACTTC. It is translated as CSAGGLAGAIETQYF.

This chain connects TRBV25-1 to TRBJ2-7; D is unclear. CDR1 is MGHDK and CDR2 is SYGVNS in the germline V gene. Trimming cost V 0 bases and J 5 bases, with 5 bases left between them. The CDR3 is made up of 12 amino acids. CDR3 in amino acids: CASSEYGDEQYF. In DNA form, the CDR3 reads TGTGCCAGCAGTGAATATGGGGACGAGCAGTACTTC.

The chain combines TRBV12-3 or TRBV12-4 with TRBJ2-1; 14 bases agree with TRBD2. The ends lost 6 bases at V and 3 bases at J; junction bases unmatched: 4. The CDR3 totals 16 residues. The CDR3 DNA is TGTGCCAGCAGGGGACTAGCGGGAGTTGGCTACAATGAGCAGTTCTTC. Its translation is CASRGLAGVGYNEQFF.

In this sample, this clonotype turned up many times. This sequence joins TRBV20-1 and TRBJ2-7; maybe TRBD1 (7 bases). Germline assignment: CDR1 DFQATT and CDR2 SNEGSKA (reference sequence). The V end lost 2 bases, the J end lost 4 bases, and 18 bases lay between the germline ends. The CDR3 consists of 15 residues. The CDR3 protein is CSARPPGGLRYEQYF. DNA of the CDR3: TGCAGTGCTAGACCTCCAGGGGGGCTTCGGTACGAGCAGTACTTC.

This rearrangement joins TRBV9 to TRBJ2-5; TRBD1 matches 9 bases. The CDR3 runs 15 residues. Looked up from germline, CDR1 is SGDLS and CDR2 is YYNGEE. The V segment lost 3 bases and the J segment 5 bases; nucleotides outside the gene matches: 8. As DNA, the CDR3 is TGTGCCAGCAGCGGGTCCGGGACAGGGTCTGAGACCCAGTACTTC. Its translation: CASSGSGTGSETQYF. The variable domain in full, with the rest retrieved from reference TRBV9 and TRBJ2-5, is DSGVTQTPKHLITATGQRVTLRCSPRSGDLSVYWYQQSLDQGLQFLIQYYNGEERAKGNILERFSAQQFPDLHSELNLSSLELGDSALYFCASSGSGTGSETQYFGPGTRLLVL.

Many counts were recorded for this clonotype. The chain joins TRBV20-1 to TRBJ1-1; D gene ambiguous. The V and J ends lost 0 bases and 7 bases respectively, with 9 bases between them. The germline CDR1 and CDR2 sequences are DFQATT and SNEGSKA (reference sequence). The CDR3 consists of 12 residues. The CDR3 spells CSARDGPGEAFF. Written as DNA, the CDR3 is TGCAGTGCTAGAGACGGCCCGGGTGAAGCTTTCTTT.

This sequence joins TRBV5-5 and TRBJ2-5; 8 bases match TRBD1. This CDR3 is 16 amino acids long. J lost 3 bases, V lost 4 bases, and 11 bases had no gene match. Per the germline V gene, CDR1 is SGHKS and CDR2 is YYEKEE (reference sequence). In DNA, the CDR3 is TGTGCCAGCAGCCCACGGACGGGGACAGGTGAAGAGACCCAGTACTTC. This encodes CASSPRTGTGEETQYF.

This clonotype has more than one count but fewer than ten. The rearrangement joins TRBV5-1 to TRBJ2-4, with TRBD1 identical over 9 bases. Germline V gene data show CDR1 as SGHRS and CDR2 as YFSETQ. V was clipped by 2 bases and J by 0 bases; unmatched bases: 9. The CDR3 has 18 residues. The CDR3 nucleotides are TGCGCCAGCAGCTTCGGACAGGGGTGGGATCTAGCCAAAAACATTCAGTACTTC. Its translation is CASSFGQGWDLAKNIQYF.

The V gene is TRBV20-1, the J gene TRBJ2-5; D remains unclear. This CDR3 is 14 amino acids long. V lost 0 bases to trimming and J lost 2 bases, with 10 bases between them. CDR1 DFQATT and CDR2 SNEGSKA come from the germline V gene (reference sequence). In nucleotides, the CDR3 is TGCAGTGCTAGAGACCCGTGGCAACAAGAGACCCAGTACTTC. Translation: CSARDPWQQETQYF.

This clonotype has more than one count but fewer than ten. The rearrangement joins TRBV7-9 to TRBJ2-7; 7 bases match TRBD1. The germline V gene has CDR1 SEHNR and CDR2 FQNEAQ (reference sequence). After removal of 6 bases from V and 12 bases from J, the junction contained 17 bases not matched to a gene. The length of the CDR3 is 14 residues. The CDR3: CASSSGTEASRSYF. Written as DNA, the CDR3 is TGTGCCAGCAGTTCCGGGACAGAAGCCTCTCGGTCGTACTTC.

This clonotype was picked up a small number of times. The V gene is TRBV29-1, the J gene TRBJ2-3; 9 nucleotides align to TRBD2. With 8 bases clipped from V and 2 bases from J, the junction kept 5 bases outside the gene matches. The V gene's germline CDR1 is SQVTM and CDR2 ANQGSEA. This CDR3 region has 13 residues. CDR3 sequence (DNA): TGCAGCCCGAAGCGGGAGGACACAGATACGCAGTATTTT. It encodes CSPKREDTDTQYF.

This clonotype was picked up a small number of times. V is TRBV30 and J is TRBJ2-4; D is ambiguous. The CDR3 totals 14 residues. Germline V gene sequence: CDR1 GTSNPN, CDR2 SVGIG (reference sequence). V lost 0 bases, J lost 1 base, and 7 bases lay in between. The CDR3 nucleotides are TGTGCCTGGAGTGTTTCCGGGGCCAAAAACATTCAGTACTTC. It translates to CAWSVSGAKNIQYF.

CDR3 protein: CSARDTHGSSYNEQFF. CDR3 DNA: TGCAGTGCTAGAGATACCCATGGGAGCTCCTACAATGAGCAGTTCTTC. This sequence joins TRBV20-1 and TRBJ2-1; a weak D match, TRBD2 (5 bases). Trimming left V 0 bases short and J 0 bases short, with 12 bases between. The CDR3 totals 16 residues. Germline CDR1 and CDR2: DFQATT and SNEGSKA (reference sequence).

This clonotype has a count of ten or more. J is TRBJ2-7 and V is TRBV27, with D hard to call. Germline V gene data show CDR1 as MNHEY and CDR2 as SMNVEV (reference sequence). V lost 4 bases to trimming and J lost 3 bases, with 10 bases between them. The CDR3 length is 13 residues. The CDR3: CASSYPGDYEQYF. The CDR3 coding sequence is TGTGCCAGCAGTTATCCGGGCGACTACGAGCAGTACTTC.

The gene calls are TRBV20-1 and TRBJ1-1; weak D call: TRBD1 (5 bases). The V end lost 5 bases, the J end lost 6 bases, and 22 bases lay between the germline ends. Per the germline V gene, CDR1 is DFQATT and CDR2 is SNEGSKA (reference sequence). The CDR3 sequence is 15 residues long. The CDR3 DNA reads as TGCAGTGCTCCTCACAGCGGGGCCGCTACCGCTGAAGCTTTCTTT. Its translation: CSAPHSGAATAEAFF.

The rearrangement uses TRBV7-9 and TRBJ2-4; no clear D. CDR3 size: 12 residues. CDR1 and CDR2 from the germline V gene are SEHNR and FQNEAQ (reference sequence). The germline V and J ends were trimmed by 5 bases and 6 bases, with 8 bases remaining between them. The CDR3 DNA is TGTGCCAGCAGCACGGACGGAAACATTCAGTACTTC. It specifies CASSTDGNIQYF. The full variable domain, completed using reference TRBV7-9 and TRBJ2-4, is DTGVSQNPRHKITKRGQNVTFRCDPISEHNRLYWYRQTLGQGPEFLTYFQNEAQLEKSRLLSDRFSAERPKGSFSTLEIQRTEQGDSAMYLCASSTDGNIQYFGAGTRLSVL.

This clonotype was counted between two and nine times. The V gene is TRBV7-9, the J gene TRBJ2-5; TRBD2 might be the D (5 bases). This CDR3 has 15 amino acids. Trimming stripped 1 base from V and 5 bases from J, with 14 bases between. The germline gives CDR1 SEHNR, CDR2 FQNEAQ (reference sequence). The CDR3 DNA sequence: TGTGCCAGCAGCTTAGGATATTCGCGGGCGGAGACCCAGTACTTC. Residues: CASSLGYSRAETQYF.

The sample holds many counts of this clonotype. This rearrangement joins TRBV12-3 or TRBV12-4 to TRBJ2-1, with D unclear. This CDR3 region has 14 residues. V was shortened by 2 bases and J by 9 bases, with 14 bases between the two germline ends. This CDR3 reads CASSLSDIDVEQFF. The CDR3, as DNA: TGTGCCAGCAGTTTATCCGACATTGACGTTGAGCAGTTCTTC.